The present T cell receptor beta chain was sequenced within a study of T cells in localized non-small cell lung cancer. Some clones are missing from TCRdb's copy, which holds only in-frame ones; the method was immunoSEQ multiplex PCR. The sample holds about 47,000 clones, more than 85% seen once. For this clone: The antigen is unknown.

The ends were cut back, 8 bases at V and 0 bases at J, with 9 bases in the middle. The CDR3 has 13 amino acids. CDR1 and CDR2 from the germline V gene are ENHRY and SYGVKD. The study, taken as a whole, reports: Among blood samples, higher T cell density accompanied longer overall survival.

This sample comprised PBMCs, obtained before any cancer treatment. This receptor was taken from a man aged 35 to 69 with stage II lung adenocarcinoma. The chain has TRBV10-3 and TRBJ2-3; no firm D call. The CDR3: CAISFTSTDTQYF. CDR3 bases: TGTGCCATCTCCTTTACTAGCACAGATACGCAGTATTTT.